This T cell receptor beta chain came from a study of cytomegalovirus exposure and HLA in healthy donors. Study-level points and caveats: According to a subsequent analysis, TCR clusters from the first cohort were inclined to appear together in the 120 validation repertoires.

The V and J ends lost 4 bases and 4 bases, in that order; junction bases with no gene match: 5. The CDR3 is made up of 15 amino acids. Germline V gene sequence: CDR1 ENHRY, CDR2 SYGVKD. Of note for this clone: Its target is unknown.

Produced via immunoSEQ multiplex PCR; TCRdb's table is partial and in-frame only. Here the sample spans a few hundred thousand clones, 90% being singletons. The chain couples TRBV10-3 to TRBJ1-3; 9 bases are shared with TRBD1. The specimen was PBMCs. This clonotype originated in a woman under 30 in good health and CMV-seronegative. The CDR3 DNA follows: TGTGCCATCAGTGGGCAACAGGGGGCCGGAAACACCATATATTTT. The encoded protein is CAISGQQGAGNTIYF.